The next 31 T cell receptor beta chains were all read from a single sample in a study of cytomegalovirus exposure and HLA in healthy donors. 13 Jbeta primers and 60 Vbeta primers were used for the PCR. Profiling relied on immunoSEQ multiplex PCR, and the TCRdb table lists in-frame clones only, not all of them. Of around 130,000 clones listed, around 70% are singletons. The sequenced sample consisted of PBMCs. These receptors originate from a woman aged 40 to 50 in good health and CMV-seropositive.

The chain couples TRBV28 to TRBJ1-6; 10 positions agree with TRBD1. CDR3 size: 14 residues. Per the germline V gene, CDR1 is MDHEN and CDR2 is SYDVKM. V lost 6 bases and J lost 8; bases outside the gene matches: 4. CDR3 sequence (DNA): TGTGCCAGCAGAACGGACAGGGGGGATTCACCCCTCCACTTT. Protein product: CASRTDRGDSPLHF.

This rearrangement joins TRBV2 to TRBJ2-3; 9 bases line up with TRBD1. The CDR3 is 16 amino acids. The germline V gene has CDR1 SNHLY and CDR2 FYNNEI. V dropped 3 bases and J dropped 0; count of bases not matched to a gene: 4. CDR3 loop: CASSEGQGMSTDTQYF. The DNA of the CDR3 is TGTGCCAGCAGTGAGGGACAGGGAATGAGCACAGATACGCAGTATTTT.

In this sample, this clone turned up once. The chain carries TRBV7-9 and TRBJ2-7, with 14 bases identical to TRBD2. This CDR3 spans 17 amino acids. The V gene's germline CDR1 is SEHNR and CDR2 FQNEAQ (reference sequence). Trimming at V came to 1 base and at J to 4 bases, leaving 6 bases not matched to a gene. The CDR3, as DNA: TGTGCCAGCAGCTTAGGGCCGGGGACTAGCGGGAGTTACGAGCAGTACTTC. It codes for CASSLGPGTSGSYEQYF.

This chain uses TRBV28 with TRBJ2-7; D possibly corresponds to TRBD2 (5 bases). Germline values: CDR1 MDHEN, CDR2 SYDVKM. This CDR3 is built from 13 residues. V was clipped by 8 bases and J by 2 bases, with 13 bases between them. CDR3 coding DNA: TGTGCCAGCCAGCGGACTCCAGCCTACGAGCAGTACTTC. It yields the protein CASQRTPAYEQYF.

The rearrangement uses TRBV6-6 and TRBJ1-1, with D unclear. Germline CDR1 is MNHNY and CDR2 is SVGAGI (reference sequence). The CDR3 consists of 13 residues. Trimming took off 4 bases at V and 2 bases at J, with 8 bases between the two ends. CDR3 in DNA: TGTGCCAGCAGTTCCCAGACTAACACTGAAGCTTTCTTT. Encoded protein: CASSSQTNTEAFF.

The V gene is TRBV18, the J gene TRBJ2-3; 7 positions match TRBD1. Germline V gene data show CDR1 as KGHSH and CDR2 as LQKENI. The CDR3 consists of 18 residues. The V gene end was trimmed by 1 base and the J gene end by 0 bases; junction bases not matched to a gene: 10. The CDR3, as DNA: TGTGCCAGCTCACCACGACAGGGTGGGTTTTTCAGCACAGATACGCAGTATTTT. It encodes CASSPRQGGFFSTDTQYF. Based on the CDR3 plus reference TRBV18 and TRBJ2-3, the full variable domain is NAGVMQNPRHLVRRRGQEARLRCSPMKGHSHVYWYRQLPEEGLKFMVYLQKENIIDESGMPKERFSAEFPKEGPSILRIQQVVRGDSAAYFCASSPRQGGFFSTDTQYFGPGTRLTVL.

The V and J genes are TRBV9 and TRBJ1-1; D is unresolved. The CDR3 length is 14 residues. From germline, CDR1 is SGDLS and CDR2 YYNGEE. Trimming stripped 3 bases from V and 1 base from J, with 10 bases between. The CDR3 loop is CASSGDRGNTEAFF. The CDR3 region has the DNA TGTGCCAGCAGCGGAGACCGAGGGAACACTGAAGCTTTCTTT.

This sequence joins TRBV19 and TRBJ1-4, with 7 bases matching TRBD1. CDR1 and CDR2 (germline): LNHDA, SQIVND (reference sequence). The CDR3 extends over 12 amino acids. Trimming took 8 bases from V and 7 from J; bases not matched to a gene: 4. The CDR3: CASRDRAEKLFF. CDR3 sequence (DNA): TGTGCCAGTCGAGACAGGGCTGAAAAACTGTTTTTT.

The chain couples TRBV19 to TRBJ2-1, with 10 nucleotides matching TRBD2. Germline assignment: CDR1 LNHDA and CDR2 SQIVND (reference sequence). V lost 4 bases to trimming and J lost 7 bases; unmatched junction nucleotides: 10. The CDR3 has 16 amino acids. The CDR3, as DNA: TGTGCCAGTAGTAAGCGGGAGGGCCGGATAAATAATGAGCAGTTCTTC. It codes for CASSKREGRINNEQFF.

There are a few counts of this clone. The sample holds other DNA sequences that translate to the same CDR3. Here the CDR3 reads CASSLERGEQYF. In DNA, the CDR3 is TGTGCCAGCAGTTTAGAGCGAGGCGAGCAGTACTTC. The chain employs TRBV28 and TRBJ2-7; no clear D. CDR1 and CDR2 (germline): MDHEN, SYDVKM. V was shortened by 2 bases and J by 6 bases, with 8 bases between the two germline ends. The CDR3 sequence is 12 residues long.

The rearrangement links TRBV18 to TRBJ1-2, with 10 bases matching TRBD1. The CDR3 runs to 14 residues. CDR1 and CDR2 (germline): KGHSH, LQKENI. The trim removed 4 bases at V and 6 bases at J, leaving 5 bases unmatched. CDR3 sequence reads: CASSRGTGEDGYTF. The CDR3 coding sequence is TGTGCCAGCTCACGCGGGACAGGGGAGGATGGCTACACCTTC.

V gene TRBV19 combines with J gene TRBJ1-3; D ambiguous. Trimming left V 10 bases short and J 2 bases short, with 9 bases between. This CDR3 is 12 amino acids long. CDR1 is LNHDA and CDR2 is SQIVND in the germline V gene (reference sequence). The CDR3 sequence is CATYSPGNTIYF. CDR3 DNA sequence: TGTGCCACCTACAGCCCTGGAAACACCATATATTTT.

This clone was detected once. J is TRBJ2-7 and V is TRBV6-5; D perhaps matches TRBD1 (6 bases). The CDR3 has 14 amino acids. Germline CDR1 MNHEY, CDR2 SVGAGI. V was clipped by 6 bases and J by 6 bases, with 18 bases between them. CDR3 bases: TGTGCCAGCAGACCGGACAGTTATTTCTCCGAGCAGTACTTC. It yields the protein CASRPDSYFSEQYF.

The chain combines TRBV27 with TRBJ1-1; 7 bases match TRBD1. V dropped 6 bases and J dropped 6; count of bases not matched to a gene: 16. Germline V gene lookup returns CDR1 MNHEY and CDR2 SMNVEV (reference sequence). The CDR3 spans 16 residues. CDR3 residues: CASRGRQGSKKAEAFF. In DNA form, the CDR3 reads TGTGCCAGCAGGGGTAGACAGGGTAGTAAAAAAGCTGAAGCTTTCTTT.

V usage is TRBV9 and J usage is TRBJ1-3; tentative D call: TRBD1 (6 bases). The V end lost 2 bases, the J end lost 4 bases, and 19 bases lay between the germline ends. Germline lookup yields CDR1 SGDLS and CDR2 YYNGEE. The CDR3 runs to 17 residues. The CDR3 loop reads CASSVGRSQGLGNTIYF. The CDR3 nucleotides are TGTGCCAGCAGCGTTGGGAGATCCCAGGGGCTAGGAAACACCATATATTTT.

The J gene is TRBJ2-1, the V gene TRBV5-1, with 14 positions matching TRBD2. V dropped 4 bases and J dropped 0; count of bases not matched to a gene: 3. The length of the CDR3 is 17 residues. Germline values: CDR1 SGHRS, CDR2 YFSETQ. For the CDR3, the DNA is TGCGCCAGCAGCGGCGGACTAGCGGGGGGCTCCTACAATGAGCAGTTCTTC. It translates to CASSGGLAGGSYNEQFF.

The rearrangement uses TRBV6-6 and TRBJ2-2; no reliable D call. Trimming took off 4 bases at V and 2 bases at J, with 11 bases between the two ends. The germline CDR1 and CDR2 sequences are MNHNY and SVGAGI (reference sequence). CDR3 length: 15 residues. This chain's CDR3 is CASSLLAANTGELFF. Written as DNA, the CDR3 is TGTGCCAGCAGTTTGTTAGCAGCAAACACCGGGGAGCTGTTTTTT.

In DNA form, the CDR3 reads TGTGCCAGCAGTATAGCGGGAGGGCCCGCGGGGGAGCAGTACTTC. Amino acids: CASSIAGGPAGEQYF. The chain employs TRBV27 and TRBJ2-7; 11 bases are a match to TRBD2. Trimming cost V 5 bases and J 7 bases; bases outside gene matches: 10. CDR1 MNHEY and CDR2 SMNVEV come from the germline V gene (reference sequence). The CDR3 is 15 residues long.

The chain couples TRBV4-1 to TRBJ2-3, with D perhaps matching TRBD1 (6 bases). V was shortened by 3 bases and J by 0 bases, with 7 bases between the two germline ends. Germline V gives CDR1 MGHRA, CDR2 YSYEKL. This CDR3 spans 14 amino acids. The CDR3 protein is CASSQGASTDTQYF. DNA of the CDR3: TGCGCCAGCAGCCAGGGGGCGAGCACAGATACGCAGTATTTT.

The V and J genes are TRBV7-2 and TRBJ1-1, with 10 bases matching TRBD1. The V gene end was trimmed by 6 bases and the J gene end by 0 bases; junction bases not matched to a gene: 10. Germline V CDR1 and CDR2: SGHTA, FQGNSA. The CDR3 has 17 amino acids. The CDR3: CASSIRVGQGMNTEAFF. The CDR3 DNA reads as TGTGCCAGCAGTATCAGGGTGGGACAGGGGATGAACACTGAAGCTTTCTTT.

This rearrangement joins TRBV6-5 to TRBJ2-7; D uncertain. V was clipped by 4 bases and J by 3 bases, with 10 bases between them. CDR1 is MNHEY, CDR2 SVGAGI, per germline. The CDR3 is 13 residues long. CDR3 sequence: CASSLFQNYEQYF. Here the CDR3 DNA reads TGTGCCAGCAGTTTGTTCCAGAACTACGAGCAGTACTTC.

The chain uses TRBV18 and TRBJ2-7; maybe TRBD2 (5 bases). Trimming removed 5 bases from V and 3 bases from J, with 8 bases in between. The germline V gene has CDR1 KGHSH and CDR2 LQKENI. This CDR3 is 12 amino acids long. CDR3 DNA sequence: TGTGCCAGCTCAGCCGAGGGCTACGAGCAGTACTTC. This translates into CASSAEGYEQYF.

In DNA, the CDR3 is TGTGCCTGGAGGAGAGGGGGCGCATCTGGAAACACCATATATTTT. The encoded protein is CAWRRGGASGNTIYF. The chain recombines TRBV30 with TRBJ1-3; 7 bases are a match to TRBD1. CDR3 length: 15 residues. V shed 3 bases, J shed 1 base, and the junction held 6 bases outside the gene matches. CDR1 is GTSNPN and CDR2 is SVGIG in the germline V gene (reference sequence).

This sequence joins TRBV18 and TRBJ2-3, with 14 bases identical to TRBD2. The trim removed 4 bases at V and 10 bases at J, leaving 10 bases unmatched. The germline V gene encodes CDR1 KGHSH and CDR2 LQKENI. The CDR3 runs to 16 residues. The DNA of the CDR3 is TGTGCCAGCTCACAAACGACTAGCGGGGGGGCCGGCGCGCAGTATTTT. This gives the protein CASSQTTSGGAGAQYF.

The V and J genes are TRBV7-2 and TRBJ2-1; TRBD1 matches 10 bases. This CDR3 region has 12 residues. Trimming at V came to 1 base and at J to 15 bases, leaving 3 bases not matched to a gene. Germline-derived CDR1 and CDR2 are SGHTA and FQGNSA. CDR3 nucleotides: TGTGCCAGCAGCTTAGGGGGACAGGGGAGGTTCTTC. This sequence encodes CASSLGGQGRFF.

The rearrangement links TRBV7-9 to TRBJ2-5, with TRBD2 as a possible D gene (6 bases). Germline lookup yields CDR1 SEHNR and CDR2 FQNEAQ (reference sequence). The length of the CDR3 is 15 residues. V dropped 5 bases and J dropped 5 bases, with 18 bases sitting between them. CDR3 sequence reads: CASSPRGRGYETQYF. The DNA of the CDR3 is TGTGCCAGCAGCCCCCGGGGACGGGGGTACGAGACCCAGTACTTC.

Comment on this clone: This sample includes further DNA sequences coding for the same CDR3. The chain links TRBV28 to TRBJ1-2; TRBD1 matches at 9 bases. The CDR3 has 16 residues. With 6 bases clipped from V and 2 bases from J, the junction kept 10 bases outside the gene matches. Germline CDR1 is MDHEN and CDR2 is SYDVKM. The CDR3 protein is CASRATGGLSNYGYTF. The CDR3 bases are TGTGCCAGCAGGGCGACAGGGGGTTTATCCAACTATGGCTACACCTTC.

The chain is built from TRBV4-1 and TRBJ2-3; D unresolved. Germline lookup yields CDR1 MGHRA and CDR2 YSYEKL. The V gene lost 4 bases and the J gene lost 0 bases, with 17 bases spanning the gap. The CDR3 runs 17 residues. The chain's CDR3 is CASSRQFSELSTDTQYF. CDR3 nucleotides: TGCGCCAGCAGCCGCCAATTTTCGGAGTTGAGCACAGATACGCAGTATTTT.

This chain connects TRBV30 to TRBJ2-5, with D possibly matching TRBD1 (5 bases). With the DNA end fitting TRBJ2-7 better, the J assignment may be wrong. The CDR3 has 13 amino acids. Germline CDR1 is GTSNPN and CDR2 is SVGIG (reference sequence). Here the CDR3 DNA reads TGTGCCTGGAAGGGCAGGGCGTCTTACGAGCAGTACTTC. Protein: CAWKGRASYEQYF.

The V and J genes are TRBV5-6 and TRBJ1-6; 7 bases map to TRBD1. Germline CDR1 reads SGHDT; CDR2 reads YYEEEE. After removal of 0 bases from V and 9 bases from J, the junction contained 9 bases not matched to a gene. CDR3 length: 16 residues. CDR3 sequence (DNA): TGTGCCAGCAGCTTGGGACAGGGTGGAAGCGGTTCACCCCTCCACTTT. Its translation: CASSLGQGGSGSPLHF.

V usage is TRBV7-8 and J usage is TRBJ2-1; 12 bases map to TRBD2. The trim removed 1 base at V and 16 bases at J, leaving 8 bases unmatched. CDR1 and CDR2 (germline): SGHVS, FQNEAQ. The CDR3 runs 14 residues. In nucleotides, the CDR3 is TGTGCCAGCAGCTTAGGTGGACTAGCGGGGTCGGGATTCTTC. This codes for CASSLGGLAGSGFF. The full variable domain, completed using reference TRBV7-8 and TRBJ2-1, is GAGVSQSPRYKVAKRGQDVALRCDPISGHVSLFWYQQALGQGPEFLTYFQNEAQLDKSGLPSDRFFAERPEGSVSTLKIQRTQQEDSAVYLCASSLGGLAGSGFFGPGTRLTVL.